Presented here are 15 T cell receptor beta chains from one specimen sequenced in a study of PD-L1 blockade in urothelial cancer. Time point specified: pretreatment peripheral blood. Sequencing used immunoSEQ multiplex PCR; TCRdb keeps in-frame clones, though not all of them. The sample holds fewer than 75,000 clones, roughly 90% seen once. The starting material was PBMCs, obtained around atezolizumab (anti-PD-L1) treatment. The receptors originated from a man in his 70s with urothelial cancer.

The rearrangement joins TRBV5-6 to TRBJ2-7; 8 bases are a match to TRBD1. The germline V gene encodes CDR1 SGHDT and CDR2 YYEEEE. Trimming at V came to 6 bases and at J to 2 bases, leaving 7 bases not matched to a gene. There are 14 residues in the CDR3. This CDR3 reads CASTWTGTAYEQYF. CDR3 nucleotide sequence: TGTGCCAGCACCTGGACAGGGACGGCCTACGAGCAGTACTTC.

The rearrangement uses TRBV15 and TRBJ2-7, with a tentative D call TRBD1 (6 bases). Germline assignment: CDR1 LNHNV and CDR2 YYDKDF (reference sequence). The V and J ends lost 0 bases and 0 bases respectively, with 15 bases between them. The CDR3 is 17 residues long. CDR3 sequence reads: CATSRESGTTVSYEQYF. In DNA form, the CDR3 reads TGTGCCACCAGCAGAGAATCCGGGACAACCGTCTCCTACGAGCAGTACTTC. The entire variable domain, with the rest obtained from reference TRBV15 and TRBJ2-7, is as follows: DAMVIQNPRYQVTQFGKPVTLSCSQTLNHNVMYWYQQKSSQAPKLLFHYYDKDFNNEADTPDNFQSRRPNTSFCFLDIRSPGLGDTAMYLCATSRESGTTVSYEQYFGPGTRLTVT.

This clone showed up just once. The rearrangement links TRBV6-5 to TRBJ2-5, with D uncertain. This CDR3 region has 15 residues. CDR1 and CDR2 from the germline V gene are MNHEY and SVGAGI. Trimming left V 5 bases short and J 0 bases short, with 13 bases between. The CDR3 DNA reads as TGTGCCAGCAGTCCACTTAGCCGGGACCAAGAGACCCAGTACTTC. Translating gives CASSPLSRDQETQYF.

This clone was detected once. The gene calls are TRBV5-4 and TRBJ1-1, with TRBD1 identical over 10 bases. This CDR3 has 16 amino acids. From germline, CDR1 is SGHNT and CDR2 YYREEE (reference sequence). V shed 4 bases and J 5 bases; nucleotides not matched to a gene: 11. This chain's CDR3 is CASSPPGQGSGTEAFF. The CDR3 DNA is TGTGCCAGCAGCCCACCGGGACAGGGGTCGGGTACTGAAGCTTTCTTT.

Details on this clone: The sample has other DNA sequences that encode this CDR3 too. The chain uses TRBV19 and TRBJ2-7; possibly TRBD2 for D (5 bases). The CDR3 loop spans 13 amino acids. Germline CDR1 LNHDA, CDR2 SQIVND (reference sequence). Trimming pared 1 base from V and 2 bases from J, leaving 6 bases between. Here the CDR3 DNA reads TGTGCCAGTAGTATAGCCGGGACCTACGAGCAGTACTTC. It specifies CASSIAGTYEQYF.

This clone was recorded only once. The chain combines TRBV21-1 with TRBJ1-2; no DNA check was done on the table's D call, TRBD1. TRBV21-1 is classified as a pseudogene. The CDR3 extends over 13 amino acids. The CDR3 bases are TGTGCCAGCAGCAAAAATCCAGTCTATGGCTACACCTTC. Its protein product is CASSKNPVYGYTF.

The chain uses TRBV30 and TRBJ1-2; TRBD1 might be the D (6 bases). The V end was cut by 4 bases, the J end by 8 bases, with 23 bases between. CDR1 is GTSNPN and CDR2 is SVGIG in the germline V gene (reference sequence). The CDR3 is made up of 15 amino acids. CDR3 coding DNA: TGTGCCTGGAAGGAACCCTCGGGCCCAGGGGAAGGCTACACCTTC. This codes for CAWKEPSGPGEGYTF.

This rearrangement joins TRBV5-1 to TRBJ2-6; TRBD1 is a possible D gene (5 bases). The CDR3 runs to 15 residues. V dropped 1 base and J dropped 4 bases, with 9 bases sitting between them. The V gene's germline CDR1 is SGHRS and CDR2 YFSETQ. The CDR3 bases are TGCGCCAGCAGCTTGTTCAGGGTCGGGGCCAACGTCCTGACTTTC. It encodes CASSLFRVGANVLTF.

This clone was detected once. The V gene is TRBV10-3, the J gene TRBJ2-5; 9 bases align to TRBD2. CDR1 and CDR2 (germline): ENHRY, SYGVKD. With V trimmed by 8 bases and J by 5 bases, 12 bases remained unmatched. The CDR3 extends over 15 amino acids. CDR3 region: CAIQDSTAGGETQYF. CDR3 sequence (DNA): TGTGCCATCCAAGATTCGACGGCGGGAGGGGAGACCCAGTACTTC.

The CDR3 protein is CASSPQPGTSGGNEQFF. For the CDR3, the DNA is TGTGCCAGCAGCCCCCAACCCGGGACTAGCGGGGGCAATGAGCAGTTCTTC. V gene TRBV9 combines with J gene TRBJ2-1; 14 bases line up with TRBD2. Unmatched junction bases numbered 9, after V lost 4 bases and J lost 6 bases. Germline V gene lookup returns CDR1 SGDLS and CDR2 YYNGEE. The CDR3 spans 17 residues.

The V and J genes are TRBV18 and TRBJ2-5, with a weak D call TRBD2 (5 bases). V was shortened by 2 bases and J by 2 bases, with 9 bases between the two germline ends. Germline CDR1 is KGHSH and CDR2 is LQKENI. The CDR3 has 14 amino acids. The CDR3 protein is CASSPGSHQETQYF. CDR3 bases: TGTGCCAGCTCACCAGGGAGCCATCAAGAGACCCAGTACTTC.

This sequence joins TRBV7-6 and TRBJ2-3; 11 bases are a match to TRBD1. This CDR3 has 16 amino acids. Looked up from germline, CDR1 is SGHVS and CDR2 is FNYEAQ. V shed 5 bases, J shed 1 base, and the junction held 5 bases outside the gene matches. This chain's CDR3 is CASSARTGGGTDTQYF. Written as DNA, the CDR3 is TGTGCCAGCAGCGCACGGACAGGGGGCGGCACAGATACGCAGTATTTT.

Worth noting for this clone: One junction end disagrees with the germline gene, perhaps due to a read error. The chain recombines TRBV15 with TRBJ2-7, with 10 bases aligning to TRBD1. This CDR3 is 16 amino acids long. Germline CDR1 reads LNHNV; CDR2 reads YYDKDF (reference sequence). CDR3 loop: CATSRHTGTGDYKQYF. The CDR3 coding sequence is TGTGCCACCAGCAGACATACCGGGACAGGGGACTACAAGCAGTACTTC.

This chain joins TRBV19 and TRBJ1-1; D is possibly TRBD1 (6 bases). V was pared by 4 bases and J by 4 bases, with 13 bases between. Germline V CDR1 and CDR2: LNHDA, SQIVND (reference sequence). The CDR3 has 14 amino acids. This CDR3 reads CASSTGGVFTEAFF. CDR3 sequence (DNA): TGTGCCAGTAGTACGGGGGGCGTTTTCACTGAAGCTTTCTTT.

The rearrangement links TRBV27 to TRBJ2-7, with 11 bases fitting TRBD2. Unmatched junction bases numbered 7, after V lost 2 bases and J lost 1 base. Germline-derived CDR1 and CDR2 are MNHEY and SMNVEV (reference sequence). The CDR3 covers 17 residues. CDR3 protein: CASSLNGPSGRSYEQYF. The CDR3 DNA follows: TGTGCCAGCAGTTTAAATGGTCCTAGCGGGAGGTCCTACGAGCAGTACTTC.